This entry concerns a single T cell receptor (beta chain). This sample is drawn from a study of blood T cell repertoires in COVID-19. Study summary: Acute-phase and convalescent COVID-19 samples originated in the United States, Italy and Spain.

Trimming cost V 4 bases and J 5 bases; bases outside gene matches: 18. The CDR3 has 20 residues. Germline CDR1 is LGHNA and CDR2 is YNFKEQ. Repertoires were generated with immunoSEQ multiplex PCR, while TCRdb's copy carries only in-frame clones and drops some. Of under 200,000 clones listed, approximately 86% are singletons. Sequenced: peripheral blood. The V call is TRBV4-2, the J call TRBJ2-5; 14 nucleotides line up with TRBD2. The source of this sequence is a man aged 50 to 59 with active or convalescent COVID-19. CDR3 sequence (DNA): TGTGCCAGCAGCCGATTCTTAACCGGGACTAGCGGGAGAGGCGAGGAGACCCAGTACTTC. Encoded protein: CASSRFLTGTSGRGEETQYF.